A single sample gave rise to the 5 T cell receptor beta chains below, sequenced in a study of graft-versus-host responses after intestinal transplantation. TCRdb's table, derived via immunoSEQ multiplex PCR, lists solely in-frame clones and lacks some. The sample carries about 88,000 clones, around 90% recorded once. Their antigen targets remain unknown. Sequences were derived from unstimulated CD4+ T cells sorted from spleen or lymph node cells, sampled before intestinal transplant. These receptors all stem from a human donor who received an intestinal transplant.

The rearrangement joins TRBV11-2 to TRBJ1-6; D is perhaps TRBD1 (6 bases). V was clipped by 5 bases and J by 3 bases, with 14 bases between them. This CDR3 is built from 16 residues. Germline CDR1 and CDR2: SGHAT and FQNNGV. This CDR3 reads CASSVDSIFYNSPLHF. DNA for the CDR3: TGTGCCAGCAGCGTGGACAGCATCTTCTATAATTCACCCCTCCACTTT.

This clone was seen once. J is TRBJ2-3 and V is TRBV5-6; TRBD2 is a possible D gene (6 bases). The CDR3 has 15 amino acids. CDR1 is SGHDT and CDR2 is YYEEEE in the germline V gene. V lost 2 bases and J lost 2, with 12 bases in between. Here the CDR3 DNA reads TGTGCCAGCAGCTTTGGGTGGGGGGTCACAGATACGCAGTATTTT. Amino acids: CASSFGWGVTDTQYF.

The genes are TRBV6-6 and TRBJ1-2; D call uncertain. V shed 2 bases and J shed 0 bases, with 10 bases lying between them. Germline V gene data show CDR1 as MNHNY and CDR2 as SVGAGI (reference sequence). The CDR3 has 15 amino acids. The CDR3 loop reads CASSYAGDPNYGYTF. As DNA, the CDR3 is TGTGCCAGCAGTTACGCCGGGGATCCTAACTATGGCTACACCTTC.

The chain employs TRBV29-1 and TRBJ1-2, with D possibly being TRBD1 (5 bases). CDR1 and CDR2 (germline): SQVTM, ANQGSEA. Trimming removed 6 bases from V and 3 bases from J, with 17 bases in between. This CDR3 is built from 14 residues. The CDR3 spells CSVTGLTVDYGYTF. CDR3 nucleotide sequence: TGCAGCGTAACGGGACTTACGGTTGACTATGGCTACACCTTC.

This clone was detected a few times. This chain connects TRBV6-5 to TRBJ2-7; 8 bases fit TRBD1. The V gene's germline CDR1 is MNHEY and CDR2 SVGAGI. The CDR3 covers 14 residues. The V segment lost 5 bases and the J segment 2 bases; nucleotides outside the gene matches: 5. The CDR3 DNA reads as TGTGCCAGCAGTAGACAGGGGCCTACCTACGAGCAGTACTTC. Its translation is CASSRQGPTYEQYF.